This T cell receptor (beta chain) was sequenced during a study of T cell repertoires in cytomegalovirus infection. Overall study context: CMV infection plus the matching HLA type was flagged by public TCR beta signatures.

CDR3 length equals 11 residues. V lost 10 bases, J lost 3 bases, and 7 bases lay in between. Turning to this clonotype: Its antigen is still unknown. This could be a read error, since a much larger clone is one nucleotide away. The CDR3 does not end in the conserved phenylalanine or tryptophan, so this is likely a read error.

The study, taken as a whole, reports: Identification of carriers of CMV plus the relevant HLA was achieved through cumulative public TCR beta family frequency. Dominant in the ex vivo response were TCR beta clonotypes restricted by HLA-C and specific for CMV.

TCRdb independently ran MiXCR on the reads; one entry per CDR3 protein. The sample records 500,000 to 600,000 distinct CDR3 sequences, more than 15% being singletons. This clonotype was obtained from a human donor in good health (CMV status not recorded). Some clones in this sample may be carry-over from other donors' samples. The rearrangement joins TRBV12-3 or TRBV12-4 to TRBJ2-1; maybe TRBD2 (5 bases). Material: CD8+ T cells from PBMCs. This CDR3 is CATRDYNEQFL. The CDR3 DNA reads TGTGCCACCCGGGACTACAATGAGCAGTTCTTA.